The entry below describes one TCR beta chain. The antigen remains unidentified. The CDR3 is 11 residues long. Germline CDR1 and CDR2: MDHEN and SYDVKM. Between the trimmed V and J ends, which lost 5 bases and 14 bases, there was a span of 14 bases. The data derive from a study of T cell responses to AZD1222 COVID-19 vaccine. General study results and limits: Spike as a whole was targeted by vaccine-associated CD4 TCRs, dominant at 160-218 and 743-854.

Sequencing was performed with immunoSEQ multiplex PCR; in TCRdb, only in-frame clones are kept and a portion is missing. The sample has 100,000 to 150,000 clones, roughly 88% seen once; the top ten hold under 7%. Here the sequenced sample was peripheral blood, taken on day 0 of AZD1222 vaccination. This clonotype originated in an adult in good health. The rearrangement uses TRBV28 and TRBJ2-3; D might be TRBD2 (5 bases). The CDR3 loop reads CASSHRTRGYF. DNA for the CDR3: TGTGCCAGCAGTCACCGGACCCGGGGGTATTTT.